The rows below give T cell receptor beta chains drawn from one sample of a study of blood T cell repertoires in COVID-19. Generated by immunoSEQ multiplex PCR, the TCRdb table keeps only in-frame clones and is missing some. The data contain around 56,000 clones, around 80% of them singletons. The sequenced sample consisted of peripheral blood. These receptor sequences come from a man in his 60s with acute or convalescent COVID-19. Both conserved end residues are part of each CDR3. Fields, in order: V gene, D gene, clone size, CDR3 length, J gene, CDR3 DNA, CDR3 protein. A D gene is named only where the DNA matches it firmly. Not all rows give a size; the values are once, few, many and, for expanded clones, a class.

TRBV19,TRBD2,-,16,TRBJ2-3,TGTGCCAGTAGTATTCGCGGGGGAGCGGGTACAGATACGCAGTATTTT,CASSIRGGAGTDTQYF
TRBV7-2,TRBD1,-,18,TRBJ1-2,TGTGCCAGCAGCTTAAGGCCCGGGACAGGGGGCGCGGACTATGGCTACACCTTC,CASSLRPGTGGADYGYTF
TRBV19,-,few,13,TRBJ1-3,TGTGCCAGTAGTATGTGGCTGGGCAACACCATATATTTT,CASSMWLGNTIYF
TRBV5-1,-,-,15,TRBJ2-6,TGCGCCAGCAGCCCGAGAGCTTCTGGGGCCAACGTCCTGACTTTC,CASSPRASGANVLTF
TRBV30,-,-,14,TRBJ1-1,TGTGCCTGGGCTACGGGACATTGGAACACTGAAGCTTTCTTT,CAWATGHWNTEAFF
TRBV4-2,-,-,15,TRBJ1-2,TGTGCCAGCAGCCAAGATTGGACTCAGACCTATGGCTACACCTTC,CASSQDWTQTYGYTF
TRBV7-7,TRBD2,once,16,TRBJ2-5,TGTGCTAGCAGTCCGACCGGACTAGCGGGGGGAGAGACCCAGTACTTC,CASSPTGLAGGETQYF
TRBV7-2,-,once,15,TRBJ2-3,TGTGCCAGCAGTCATTGGGGCCCTGGCACAGATACGCAGTATTTT,CASSHWGPGTDTQYF
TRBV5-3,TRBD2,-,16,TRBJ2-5,TGTGCCAGAAGCTTGAGGGAGCGGGGGAGGCAAGAGACCCAGTACTTC,CARSLRERGRQETQYF
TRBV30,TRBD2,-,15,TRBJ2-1,TGTGCCTGGAGTCTTACTCCCGGGACTACCAATGAGCAGTTCTTC,CAWSLTPGTTNEQFF
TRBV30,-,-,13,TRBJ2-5,TGTGCCTGGAGTAGGGCTAGCAGGGAGACCCAGTACTTC,CAWSRASRETQYF
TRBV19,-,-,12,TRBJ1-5,TGTGCCAGTACACAGGTGGGGATGCCCCAGCATTTT,CASTQVGMPQHF
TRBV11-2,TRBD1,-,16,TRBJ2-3,TGTGCCAGCAGCTTAGGACAGGGACAGAGCACAGATACGCAGTATTTT,CASSLGQGQSTDTQYF
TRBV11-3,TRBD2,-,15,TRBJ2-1,TGTGCCAGCAGCTTGGAGCGGGGGCGATACAATGAGCAGTTCTTC,CASSLERGRYNEQFF
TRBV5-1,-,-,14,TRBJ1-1,TGCGCCAGCAGCTTAGGGAGTCCGAACACTGAAGCTTTCTTT,CASSLGSPNTEAFF
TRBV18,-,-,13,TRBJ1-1,TGTGCCAGCTCACCCATGGGCAGTACTGAAGCTTTCTTT,CASSPMGSTEAFF
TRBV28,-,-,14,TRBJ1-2,TGTGCCAGCAGTCTACGGACAGCTATGTATGGCTACACCTTC,CASSLRTAMYGYTF
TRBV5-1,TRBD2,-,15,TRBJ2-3,TGCGCCAGCAGCTACGGGGGGGCGGGCACAGATACGCAGTATTTT,CASSYGGAGTDTQYF
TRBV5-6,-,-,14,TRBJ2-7,TGTGCCAGCAGCTTCCGGCCAGGGTCATACGAGCAGTACTTC,CASSFRPGSYEQYF
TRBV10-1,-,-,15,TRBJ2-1,TGCGCCAGCAGTGAAGCGAAGGGGGGGGTTTATGAGCAGTTCTTC,CASSEAKGGVYEQFF
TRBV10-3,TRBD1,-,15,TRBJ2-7,TGTGCCATGGCCCTGGGACAGGGCACCCCCTACGAGCAGTACTTC,CAMALGQGTPYEQYF
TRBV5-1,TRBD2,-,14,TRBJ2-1,TGCGCCAGCAGCGACCTTGGGGGGGGAAATGAGCAGTTCTTC,CASSDLGGGNEQFF
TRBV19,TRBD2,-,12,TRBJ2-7,TGTGCCACGAGCGGGGGGAACTACGAGCAGTACTTC,CATSGGNYEQYF
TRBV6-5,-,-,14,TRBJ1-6,TGTGCCAGCATGATTTGGGGGGGAAATTCACCCCTCCACTTT,CASMIWGGNSPLHF
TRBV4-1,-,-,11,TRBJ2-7,TGCGCCAGCAGCCAAGACGAGGTGCAGTACTTC,CASSQDEVQYF
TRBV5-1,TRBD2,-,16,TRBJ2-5,TGCGCCAGCAGCTTGGATGCTAGCGGTGGAACGGAGACCCAGTACTTC,CASSLDASGGTETQYF
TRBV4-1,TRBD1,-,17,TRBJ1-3,TGCGCCAGCAGCCTGGGACAGGCTCGTGTCTCTGGAAACACCATATATTTT,CASSLGQARVSGNTIYF
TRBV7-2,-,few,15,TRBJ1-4,TGTGCCAGCAGCACCCAGGGAGGGGGTAATGAAAAACTGTTTTTT,CASSTQGGGNEKLFF
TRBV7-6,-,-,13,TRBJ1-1,TGTGCCAGCAGCGCTAGGAAGAACACTGAAGCTTTCTTT,CASSARKNTEAFF
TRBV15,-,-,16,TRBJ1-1,TGTGCCACCAGCAGAACCTCTACCTCCTTTAACACTGAAGCTTTCTTT,CATSRTSTSFNTEAFF